The rows below give T cell receptor beta chains drawn from one sample of a study of T cell changes during pregnancy in multiple sclerosis. Clones were sequenced by immunoSEQ multiplex PCR, and TCRdb holds only the in-frame ones, with some missing. The sample contains some 46,000 clones, roughly 90% of which appear only once. The source material was CD4+ T cells from peripheral blood mononuclear cells, sampled after pregnancy. These receptor sequences come from a female donor with multiple sclerosis, enrolled in a pregnancy study. CDR3s include the opening cysteine and the closing phenylalanine or tryptophan. A D gene is named only where the DNA matches it firmly. Part of the rows lack a size; the others show once, few, many or a class for expanded clones.

>-|-|TRBJ1-5|TRBV2
CASSEPVDSRANQPQHF
TGTGCCAGCAGTGAACCCGTCGACAGCAGAGCCAATCAGCCCCAGCATTTT
>-|-|TRBJ1-2|TRBV7-9
CASSFNRDGYTF
TGTGCCAGCAGCTTTAACAGGGATGGCTACACCTTC
>few|-|TRBJ2-3|TRBV19
CASSIGGGTDTQYF
TGTGCCAGTAGTATAGGGGGAGGCACAGATACGCAGTATTTT
>-|-|TRBJ1-5|TRBV19
CASSPGWGGASNQPQHF
TGTGCCAGTAGCCCCGGGTGGGGGGGCGCGAGCAATCAGCCCCAGCATTTT
>-|-|TRBJ2-7|TRBV18
CASSPTLAGTYEQYF
TGTGCCAGCTCACCGACGTTGGCAGGAACCTACGAGCAGTACTTC
>-|TRBD2|TRBJ2-5|TRBV19
CASSPSAGRTSGRRETQYF
TGTGCCAGTAGTCCCTCCGCAGGGAGGACTAGCGGGAGGAGAGAGACCCAGTACTTC
>-|TRBD1|TRBJ2-7|TRBV6-6
CASSGQGGISYEQYF
TGTGCCAGCAGTGGACAGGGTGGCATCTCCTACGAGCAGTACTTC
>-|TRBD2|TRBJ2-7|TRBV6-1
CASSLTSAEQYF
TGTGCCAGCAGCCTCACTAGCGCCGAGCAGTACTTC
>few|-|TRBJ2-5|TRBV11-2
CASSLGVGGETQYF
TGTGCCAGCAGCTTAGGAGTGGGCGGGGAGACCCAGTACTTC
>-|-|TRBJ1-1|TRBV7-2
CASSLFRTATNTEAFF
TGTGCCAGCAGCTTATTTAGGACAGCTACGAACACTGAAGCTTTCTTT
>few|TRBD1|TRBJ1-1|TRBV19
CASRQGQSNTEAFF
TGTGCCAGTAGACAGGGACAGTCGAACACTGAAGCTTTCTTT
>-|-|TRBJ2-3|TRBV5-4
CASSLVSSTDTQYF
TGTGCCAGCAGCTTGGTTTCAAGCACAGATACGCAGTATTTT
>-|-|TRBJ1-1|TRBV2
CAGAGNLNTEAFF
TGTGCCGGAGCCGGGAATTTGAACACTGAAGCTTTCTTT
>-|-|TRBJ2-1|TRBV14
CASSPGTNYNEQFF
TGTGCCAGCAGCCCAGGGACAAACTACAATGAGCAGTTCTTC
>-|-|TRBJ1-1|TRBV28
CASTLGLLNTEAFF
TGTGCCAGCACCTTGGGGCTCTTGAACACTGAAGCTTTCTTT
>-|-|TRBJ1-5|TRBV7-6
CASSLETGAVNQPQHF
TGTGCCAGCAGCTTAGAAACGGGAGCGGTCAATCAGCCCCAGCATTTT
>-|TRBD2|TRBJ2-2|TRBV28
CASSGPRAGEGGELFF
TGTGCCAGCAGCGGACCCAGGGCGGGAGAGGGCGGGGAGCTGTTTTTT
>-|TRBD1|TRBJ1-2|TRBV2
CASRGGVSYGYTF
TGTGCCAGCAGAGGGGGCGTTAGCTATGGCTACACCTTC
>-|-|TRBJ2-2|TRBV14
CASSQAVGELFF
TGTGCCAGCAGCCAAGCGGTCGGGGAGCTGTTTTTT
>-|-|TRBJ2-5|TRBV6-6
CASTPDRTNQETQYF
TGTGCCAGCACCCCGGACAGAACCAACCAAGAGACCCAGTACTTC
>few|-|TRBJ1-2|TRBV27
CASRTGGNYGYTF
TGTGCCAGCCGTACCGGGGGTAACTATGGCTACACCTTC
>-|-|TRBJ1-5|TRBV6-1
CASSEGRGSAQHF
TGTGCCAGCAGTGAAGGTAGAGGGTCAGCCCAGCATTTT
>-|TRBD1|TRBJ2-2|TRBV27
CASSLELRQGTTGELFF
TGTGCCAGCAGTTTAGAGTTGAGACAGGGTACGACCGGGGAGCTGTTTTTT
>-|-|TRBJ1-1|TRBV30
CLGGRLNTEAFF
TGCTTAGGGGGTAGGTTGAACACTGAAGCTTTCTTT
>-|TRBD1|TRBJ1-3|TRBV18
CASSTAGTASGNTIYF
TGTGCCAGCTCAACTGCCGGGACAGCCTCTGGAAACACCATATATTTT
>-|-|TRBJ2-4|TRBV4-2
CASRGQTLAKNIQYF
TGTGCCAGCAGAGGTCAGACACTAGCCAAAAACATTCAGTACTTC
>-|-|TRBJ2-2|TRBV4-1
CASKGESNTGELFF
TGCGCCAGCAAGGGGGAATCGAACACCGGGGAGCTGTTTTTT
>-|TRBD2|TRBJ2-1|TRBV7-9
CASSLGVGLAESSYNEQFF
TGTGCCAGCAGCTTAGGAGTAGGCCTAGCGGAAAGCTCCTACAATGAGCAGTTCTTC
>-|TRBD2|TRBJ2-1|TRBV5-8
CASSLGLAGSYNEQFF
TGTGCCAGCAGCTTGGGACTAGCGGGGTCCTACAATGAGCAGTTCTTC
>-|-|TRBJ1-4|TRBV14
CASSPEVGLPGATNEKLFF
TGTGCCAGCAGCCCCGAAGTTGGCCTGCCGGGGGCAACTAATGAAAAACTGTTTTTT
>-|TRBD1|TRBJ2-1|TRBV5-6
CASSPDRGFATNNEQFF
TGTGCCAGCAGCCCGGACAGGGGGTTCGCTACTAACAATGAGCAGTTCTTC
>-|TRBD2|TRBJ2-1|TRBV25-1
CASSEASGRANEQFF
TGTGCCAGCAGTGAAGCCAGCGGGAGGGCAAATGAGCAGTTCTTC
>-|-|TRBJ1-2|TRBV9
CASSDYRDGYTF
TGTGCCAGCAGCGACTACAGGGACGGCTACACCTTC
>-|TRBD2|TRBJ2-3|TRBV19
CASSPRTSRFTDTQYF
TGTGCCAGTAGCCCCAGGACTAGCAGATTCACAGATACGCAGTATTTT
>once|-|TRBJ1-5|TRBV19
CASSILSGGNNQPQHF
TGTGCCAGTAGTATTCTGTCGGGGGGCAACAATCAGCCCCAGCATTTT
>-|TRBD2|TRBJ2-1|TRBV4-2
CASSRERLAGVGGNEQFF
TGTGCCAGCAGCCGCGAGAGACTAGCGGGAGTCGGCGGCAATGAGCAGTTCTTC
>-|-|TRBJ1-1|TRBV2
CASKGQGNTEAFF
TGTGCCAGCAAGGGGCAGGGGAACACTGAAGCTTTCTTT
>-|-|TRBJ1-4|TRBV28
CASSPPLQGSMF
TGTGCCAGCAGTCCTCCATTACAGGGCTCAATGTTT
>-|TRBD1|TRBJ1-2|TRBV5-1
CASSSAGGNGYTF
TGCGCCAGCAGCTCGGCAGGGGGGAATGGCTACACCTTC
>-|TRBD2|TRBJ2-2|TRBV5-6
CASSPRLARRSTGELFF
TGTGCCAGCAGCCCCCGACTAGCGAGGAGGAGCACCGGGGAGCTGTTTTTT
>-|TRBD1|TRBJ1-5|TRBV9
CASSVGTGQNQPQHF
TGTGCCAGCAGCGTAGGGACAGGGCAAAATCAGCCCCAGCATTTT
>-|TRBD2|TRBJ2-7|TRBV5-1
CASSPGTSGVYEQYF
TGCGCCAGCAGCCCGGGGACTAGCGGGGTCTACGAGCAGTACTTC
>-|TRBD2|TRBJ2-3|TRBV5-1
CASSWTSVTDTQYF
TGCGCCAGCAGCTGGACTAGCGTTACAGATACGCAGTATTTT
>-|-|TRBJ2-1|TRBV5-1
CASSLFGAEESNEQFF
TGCGCCAGCAGCTTGTTTGGGGCCGAGGAGAGCAATGAGCAGTTCTTC
>-|-|TRBJ1-1|TRBV7-9
CASTQTVNTEAFF
TGTGCCAGCACCCAGACAGTCAACACTGAAGCTTTCTTT
>once|TRBD2|TRBJ2-1|TRBV11-2
CASRQIAGGYEQFF
TGTGCCAGCAGGCAAATAGCGGGAGGCTATGAGCAGTTCTTC
>-|TRBD1|TRBJ2-3|TRBV4-2
CASSHSTRQGSSTDTQYF
TGTGCCAGCAGCCACTCTACCCGACAGGGGTCTAGCACAGATACGCAGTATTTT
>-|-|TRBJ2-6|TRBV5-1
CASSLWASGANVLTF
TGCGCCAGCAGCTTATGGGCTTCTGGGGCCAACGTCCTGACTTTC